This is a list of T cell receptor beta chains from one sample in a study of blood T cells in healthy people across ages. TCRdb processed the 5' RACE reads anew with MiXCR; each CDR3 protein has one entry. This table holds about 580,000 distinct CDR3 sequences, 45% to 55% found once. The sequenced sample consisted of blood. The receptors shown here come from a man older than 75 in good health. Each CDR3 is given with its conserved first and last residue. A D gene is named only where the DNA matches it firmly. For some rows the clone size is stated as once, few or many, or as a class when expanded; others skip it.

v_gene: TRBV7-2
abundance: NA
j_gene: TRBJ2-7
d_gene: NA
CDR3aa: CASSLAPGYEQYF
CDR3nt: TGTGCCAGCAGCTTAGCCCCAGGGTACGAGCAGTACTTC

v_gene: TRBV11-2
abundance: NA
j_gene: TRBJ1-1
d_gene: NA
CDR3aa: CASSLVNRNTEAFF
CDR3nt: TGTGCCAGCAGCTTAGTAAACAGGAACACTGAAGCTTTCTTT

v_gene: TRBV10-3
abundance: few
j_gene: TRBJ2-7
d_gene: NA
CDR3aa: CAISERSEQYF
CDR3nt: TGTGCCATCAGTGAGAGGTCCGAGCAGTACTTC

v_gene: TRBV6-6
abundance: many
j_gene: TRBJ1-1
d_gene: TRBD1
CDR3aa: CASSVDRGGKIFF
CDR3nt: TGTGCCAGCAGCGTAGACAGGGGTGGGAAGATTTTCTTT

v_gene: TRBV10-3
abundance: NA
j_gene: TRBJ1-2
d_gene: NA
CDR3aa: CAISENRDYGYTF
CDR3nt: TGTGCCATCAGTGAGAACAGGGACTATGGCTACACCTTC

v_gene: TRBV5-1
abundance: NA
j_gene: TRBJ2-3
d_gene: NA
CDR3aa: CASSLGQAGDTQYF
CDR3nt: TGCGCCAGCAGCTTGGGACAGGCAGGTGATACGCAGTATTTT

v_gene: TRBV5-1
abundance: NA
j_gene: TRBJ2-1
d_gene: NA
CDR3aa: CASSPGLVEQFF
CDR3nt: TGCGCCAGCAGCCCCGGTTTAGTTGAGCAGTTCTTC

v_gene: TRBV7-9
abundance: NA
j_gene: TRBJ1-6
d_gene: NA
CDR3aa: CASSLGAMDSPLHF
CDR3nt: TGTGCCAGCAGCCTAGGAGCTATGGATTCACCCCTCCACTTT

v_gene: TRBV7-9
abundance: many
j_gene: TRBJ2-5
d_gene: TRBD1
CDR3aa: CASSLVGTAQETQYF
CDR3nt: TGTGCCAGCAGCTTAGTCGGGACAGCCCAAGAGACCCAGTACTTC

v_gene: TRBV20-1
abundance: few
j_gene: TRBJ2-5
d_gene: TRBD2
CDR3aa: CSAGGGPWGTQYF
CDR3nt: TGCAGTGCCGGCGGGGGTCCCTGGGGGACCCAGTACTTC

v_gene: TRBV3-1
abundance: many
j_gene: TRBJ2-3
d_gene: NA
CDR3aa: CASSQEGSDTDTQYF
CDR3nt: TGTGCCAGCAGCCAAGAAGGAAGCGACACAGATACGCAGTATTTT

v_gene: TRBV6-1
abundance: NA
j_gene: TRBJ2-3
d_gene: TRBD1
CDR3aa: CASSRGAGGDTQYF
CDR3nt: TGTGCCAGCAGTCGTGGGGCAGGGGGCGATACGCAGTATTTT

v_gene: TRBV5-6
abundance: NA
j_gene: TRBJ2-7
d_gene: NA
CDR3aa: CASSLPRAYEQYF
CDR3nt: TGTGCCAGCAGCTTACCCAGGGCCTACGAGCAGTACTTC

v_gene: TRBV6-2/TRBV6-3
abundance: NA
j_gene: TRBJ2-7
d_gene: NA
CDR3aa: CASNSGAVMGEQYF
CDR3nt: TGTGCCAGCAACTCCGGGGCGGTGATGGGCGAGCAGTACTTC

v_gene: TRBV6-6
abundance: many
j_gene: TRBJ1-2
d_gene: TRBD1
CDR3aa: CASTGTGGNYGYTF
CDR3nt: TGTGCCAGCACTGGGACAGGGGGAAACTATGGCTACACCTTC

v_gene: TRBV12-3/TRBV12-4
abundance: NA
j_gene: TRBJ2-2
d_gene: NA
CDR3aa: CASSFESGNTGELFF
CDR3nt: TGTGCCAGCAGTTTTGAGTCCGGGAACACCGGGGAGCTGTTTTTT

v_gene: TRBV6-2/TRBV6-3
abundance: NA
j_gene: TRBJ1-2
d_gene: NA
CDR3aa: CASSSPGTYYGYTF
CDR3nt: TGTGCCAGCAGTTCCCCGGGGACTTACTATGGCTACACCTTC